This T cell receptor (beta chain) was sequenced for a study of blood T cell repertoires in COVID-19 (TCRdb year 2020). With regard to the full study: Samples from collaborators originated in the United States, Italy and Spain and spanned both the acute and convalescent phases of COVID-19. Subjects who had been exposed to COVID-19, were actively infected with it, or had recovered from it provided the deeply sampled blood TCRbeta repertoires that made up the dataset. The prospective study material was composed of cDNA or gDNA derived from T cells, B-cell-depleted T cells, or PBMCs. The repertoires were released in a freely available public database intended as a resource for research on the immune response to SARS-CoV-2. The samples were drawn from the first 160 participants of the ongoing ImmuneRACE study and from under 1,500 subjects provided by 6 global collaborators. Nearly every sample came with metadata listing a de-identified subject ID, COVID-19 status, age in years and sex. Where available, HLA class I and class II types were taken from metadata supplied by the sample provider and were not determined by assay-based typing.

Whole blood was collected in K2EDTA tubes by collaborating institutions according to the institutions' own protocols. For TCRbeta analysis, collaborators shipped samples as frozen whole blood, isolated PBMCs, or DNA extracted from either of those sample types. TCRbeta CDR3 regions were amplified from genomic DNA using the immunoSEQ Assay, a bias-controlled multiplex PCR. The authors' pipeline ran thus. Nucleated cell counts per sample were estimated from amplification of reference gene primers within the assay. Sequence reads were collapsed and filtered to measure the absolute abundance of every unique TCRbeta CDR3 rearrangement. For each sample, productive Simpson clonality was calculated as the square root of Simpson's diversity index across productive rearrangements. The source is immuneACCESS, and TCRdb retained only in-frame sequences with V and J called. Part of the clones is not carried over; for the studies checked, unresolved V genes explain less than half of this, and the remainder is unexplained. The V and J calls and the clone size are those of that table, but D and trimming were determined from the DNA. The table for this sample lists more than 110,000 clones; 88% of them were counted only once. About 11% of the sample rests with the top ten.

This clone came up a few times. Its antigen target is currently unknown. Base qualities were left out, and no much larger clone turns up one base away. The paper as a whole reports these results and caveats: Clinical and demographic metadata were provided uncurated, with the amount varying by source and participant.

The sample taken for sequencing was peripheral blood. This clonotype was sampled from a man between 45 and 60 years old with active or convalescent COVID-19.

The nucleotide sequence is given as TGTGCCAGCAGTGAAGCTGGAGGGCAGATGAACACTGAAGCTTTCTTT. Its coded protein is CASSEAGGQMNTEAFF. This sequence uses TRBV2 and TRBJ1-1, with the D gene uncertain. At the junction V is shortened by 0 bases and J by 0 bases, with 11 bases in between. CDR1 and CDR2, looked up from the germline V gene, are SNHLY and FYNNEI. CDR3 length: 16 amino acids, cysteine to phenylalanine. Only the CDR3 region is kept as DNA, spanning 48 bases read in frame from base 1.